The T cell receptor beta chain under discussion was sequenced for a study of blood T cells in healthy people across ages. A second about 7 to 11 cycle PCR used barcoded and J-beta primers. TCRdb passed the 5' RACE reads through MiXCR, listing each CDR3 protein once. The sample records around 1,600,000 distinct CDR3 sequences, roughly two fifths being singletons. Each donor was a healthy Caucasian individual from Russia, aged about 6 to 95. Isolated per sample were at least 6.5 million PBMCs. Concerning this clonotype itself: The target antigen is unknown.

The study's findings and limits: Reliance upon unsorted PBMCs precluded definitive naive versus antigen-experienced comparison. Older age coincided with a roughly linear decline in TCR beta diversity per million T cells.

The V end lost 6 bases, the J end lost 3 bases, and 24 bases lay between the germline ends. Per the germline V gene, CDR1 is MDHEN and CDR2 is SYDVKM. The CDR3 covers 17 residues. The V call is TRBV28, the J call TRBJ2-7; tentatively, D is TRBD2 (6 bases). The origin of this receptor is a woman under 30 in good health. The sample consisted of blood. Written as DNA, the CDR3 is TGTGCCAGCAGCCCCGGATCGGGACTCCCACCTCTCTACGAGCAGTACTTC. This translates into CASSPGSGLPPLYEQYF.